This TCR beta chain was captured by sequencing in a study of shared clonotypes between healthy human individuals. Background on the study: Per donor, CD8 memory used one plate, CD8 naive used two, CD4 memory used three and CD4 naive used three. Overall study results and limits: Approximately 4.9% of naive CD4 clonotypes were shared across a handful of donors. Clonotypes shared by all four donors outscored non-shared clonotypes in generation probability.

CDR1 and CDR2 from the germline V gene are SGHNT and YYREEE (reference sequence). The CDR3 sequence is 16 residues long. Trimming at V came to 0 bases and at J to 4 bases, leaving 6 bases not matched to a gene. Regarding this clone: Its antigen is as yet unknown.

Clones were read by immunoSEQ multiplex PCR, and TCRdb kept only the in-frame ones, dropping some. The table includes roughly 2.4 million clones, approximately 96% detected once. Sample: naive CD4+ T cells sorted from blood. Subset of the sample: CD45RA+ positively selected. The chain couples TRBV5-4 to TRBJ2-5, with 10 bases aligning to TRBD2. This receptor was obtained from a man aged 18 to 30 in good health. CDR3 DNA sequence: TGTGCCAGCAGCTTGGGCCAGCGGGGGGGCCTAGAGACCCAGTACTTC. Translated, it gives CASSLGQRGGLETQYF.